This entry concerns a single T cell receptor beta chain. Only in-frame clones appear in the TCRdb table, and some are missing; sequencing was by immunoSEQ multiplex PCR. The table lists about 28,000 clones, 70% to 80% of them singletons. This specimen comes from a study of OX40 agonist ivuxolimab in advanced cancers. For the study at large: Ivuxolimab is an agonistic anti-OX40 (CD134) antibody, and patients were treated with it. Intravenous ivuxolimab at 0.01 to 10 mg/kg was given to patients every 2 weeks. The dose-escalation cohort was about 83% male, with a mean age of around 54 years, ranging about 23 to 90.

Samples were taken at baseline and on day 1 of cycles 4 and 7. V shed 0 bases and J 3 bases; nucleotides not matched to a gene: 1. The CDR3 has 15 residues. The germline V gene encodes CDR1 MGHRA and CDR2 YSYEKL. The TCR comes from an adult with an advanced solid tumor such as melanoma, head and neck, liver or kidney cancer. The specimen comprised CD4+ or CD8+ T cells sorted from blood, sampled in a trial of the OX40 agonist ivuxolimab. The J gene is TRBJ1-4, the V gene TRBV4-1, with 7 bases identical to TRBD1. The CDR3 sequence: CASSQEGQANEKLFF. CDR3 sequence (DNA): TGCGCCAGCAGCCAAGAAGGACAGGCTAATGAAAAACTGTTTTTT.